This is a list of T cell receptor beta chains from one sample in a study of blood T cell repertoires in COVID-19. Repertoires were generated with immunoSEQ multiplex PCR, while TCRdb's copy carries only in-frame clones and drops some. The table has about 190,000 clones, around 86% seen once. The specimen was peripheral blood. The receptor source for this set is a man aged 40-50 years with acute or convalescent COVID-19. The CDR3 runs from the conserved cysteine through the conserved F or W. A D gene is named only where the DNA matches it firmly. Clone sizes are given selectively: once, few, many, or a class where the clone is expanded.

13,TRBD1,.,TRBV12-3/TRBV12-4,TRBJ2-7,CASSGLDRYEQYF,TGTGCCAGCAGTGGGTTGGACAGGTACGAGCAGTACTTC
16,.,.,TRBV4-1,TRBJ1-2,CASSLRVQHGTIGYTF,TGCGCCAGCAGCCTGAGAGTCCAACACGGAACTATTGGCTACACCTTC
13,.,once,TRBV5-6,TRBJ2-5,CASSLVEGETQYF,TGTGCCAGCAGCTTGGTGGAGGGGGAGACCCAGTACTTC
15,.,.,TRBV5-5,TRBJ2-3,CASSSLRTLTDTQYF,TGTGCCAGCAGTTCACTTCGGACTCTTACAGATACGCAGTATTTT
13,.,few,TRBV5-6,TRBJ1-4,CASSPGQSEKLFF,TGTGCCAGCAGCCCTGGACAGTCTGAAAAACTGTTTTTT
11,.,.,TRBV29-1,TRBJ1-1,CSGEFGTEAFF,TGCAGCGGGGAGTTTGGCACTGAAGCTTTCTTT
15,.,.,TRBV9,TRBJ1-2,CASSVGTGPNYGYTF,TGTGCCAGCAGCGTAGGAACAGGCCCTAACTATGGCTACACCTTC
14,TRBD2,.,TRBV19,TRBJ2-5,CASSISGGKETQYF,TGTGCCAGTAGTATTAGCGGGGGTAAAGAGACCCAGTACTTC
17,.,.,TRBV4-1,TRBJ2-6,CASSQDPPGTGANVLTF,TGCGCCAGCAGCCAAGATCCACCAGGGACTGGGGCCAACGTCCTGACTTTC
14,.,few,TRBV4-1,TRBJ1-2,CASSLQTEIYGYTF,TGCGCCAGCAGCCTCCAGACAGAAATCTATGGCTACACCTTC
14,.,few,TRBV27,TRBJ2-7,CASGSIGLRDEQYF,TGTGCCAGCGGATCTATAGGGTTGAGGGACGAGCAGTACTTC
17,.,.,TRBV4-2,TRBJ2-1,CASSQNYRDKYYNEQFF,TGTGCCAGCAGCCAAAATTACCGGGACAAGTACTACAATGAGCAGTTCTTC
15,.,.,TRBV4-3,TRBJ2-3,CASSQGLDSTDTQYF,TGCGCCAGCAGCCAGGGACTGGATAGCACAGATACGCAGTATTTT
13,.,.,TRBV14,TRBJ2-5,CASSSRRRETQYF,TGTGCCAGCAGCTCCCGCCGGAGGGAGACCCAGTACTTC
15,.,.,TRBV5-8,TRBJ2-6,CASILTGSGANVLTF,TGTGCCAGCATCTTAACCGGCTCTGGGGCCAACGTCCTGACTTTC
15,TRBD1,.,TRBV28,TRBJ2-1,CASRGGDRGYNEQFF,TGTGCCAGCAGAGGTGGGGACAGGGGCTACAATGAGCAGTTCTTC
17,TRBD1,.,TRBV9,TRBJ1-4,CASSLQGTGRTNEKLFF,TGTGCCAGCAGCCTACAGGGGACAGGGAGAACTAATGAAAAACTGTTTTTT
16,TRBD1,.,TRBV6-5,TRBJ2-7,CASSYSLGTGAYEQYF,TGTGCCAGCAGTTACTCTTTGGGGACAGGGGCCTACGAGCAGTACTTC
15,TRBD1,.,TRBV10-3,TRBJ1-6,CAISESGQGNSPLHF,TGTGCCATCAGTGAGTCTGGACAGGGGAATTCACCCCTCCACTTT
16,TRBD1,.,TRBV3-1/TRBV3-2,TRBJ2-7,CASSQEVGQWAGEQYF,TGTGCCAGCAGCCAAGAAGTGGGACAGTGGGCCGGTGAGCAGTACTTC
17,TRBD1,.,TRBV27,TRBJ1-1,CASSFRTGLSMNTEAFF,TGTGCCAGCAGTTTTAGGACAGGGTTATCCATGAACACTGAAGCTTTCTTT
14,.,.,TRBV5-5,TRBJ1-1,CASSLNGGNTEAFF,TGTGCCAGCAGCTTGAACGGGGGAAACACTGAAGCTTTCTTT
17,TRBD1,.,TRBV19,TRBJ2-2,CASSINTGGWNTGELFF,TGTGCCAGTAGTATAAACACAGGGGGCTGGAACACCGGGGAGCTGTTTTTT
16,TRBD1,few,TRBV15,TRBJ1-6,CATSSPIRGGRSPLHF,TGTGCCACCAGCAGCCCCATCAGAGGGGGCCGCTCACCCCTCCACTTT
19,TRBD1,.,TRBV9,TRBJ2-6,CASSGYRDRVRSGANVLTF,TGTGCCAGCAGCGGATACCGGGACAGAGTCCGCTCTGGGGCCAACGTCCTGACTTTC
17,.,.,TRBV28,TRBJ2-4,CASSVARGILAKNIQYF,TGTGCCAGCAGTGTTGCCCGGGGGATACTAGCCAAAAACATTCAGTACTTC
15,.,few,TRBV3-1/TRBV3-2,TRBJ1-1,CASSARSNFPTEAFF,TGTGCCAGCAGCGCCCGGAGTAACTTTCCCACTGAAGCTTTCTTT
13,.,.,TRBV27,TRBJ1-5,CASRRQSNQPQHF,TGTGCCAGCAGAAGACAGAGCAATCAGCCCCAGCATTTT
15,TRBD1,.,TRBV7-3,TRBJ2-1,CASSTTGGSYNEQFF,TGTGCCAGCAGCACAACAGGGGGCTCCTACAATGAGCAGTTCTTC
18,.,.,TRBV27,TRBJ2-1,CASSGKGIQGPVIGEQFF,TGTGCCAGCAGTGGAAAAGGGATACAGGGTCCCGTCATCGGGGAGCAGTTCTTC
15,.,few,TRBV6-5,TRBJ2-2,CASTPEGTSLGELFF,TGTGCCAGCACCCCGGAGGGGACTTCCTTGGGGGAGCTGTTTTTT